This TCR beta chain was recovered during a study of cytomegalovirus exposure and HLA in healthy donors. The PCR had 60 Vbeta and 13 Jbeta primers. Libraries were prepared by immunoSEQ multiplex PCR; TCRdb keeps only in-frame clonotypes and omits some of them. The data hold 110,000 to 150,000 clones, with around four fifths observed a single time. This CDR3 is built from 13 residues. Trimming shortened V by 5 bases and J by 5 bases, and 16 bases separated the two germline ends. Germline CDR1 GTSNPN, CDR2 SVGIG (reference sequence). Study-level points and caveats: Through in vitro validation, a few CMV-associated chains were shown to be specific for CMV antigens. In a later analysis, a missense DCLRE1C variant was linked to TCR beta V- and J-gene trimming. Reported findings show TCR beta sequences accurately forecast HLA-A and HLA-B alleles in most subjects. In a later analysis, across HLA loci, associated TCR counts were highest for DRB1, lowest for HLA-C.

Note on this clone: Its antigen is still unknown.

Sequencing was carried out using PBMCs. This receptor was obtained from a woman aged 60-75 years in good health and CMV-seropositive. This chain joins TRBV30 and TRBJ2-7; D may be TRBD2 (6 bases). CDR3 bases: TGTGCCTGGGGCCGGGACTCGGCAAACGAGCAGTACTTC. Its protein product is CAWGRDSANEQYF.